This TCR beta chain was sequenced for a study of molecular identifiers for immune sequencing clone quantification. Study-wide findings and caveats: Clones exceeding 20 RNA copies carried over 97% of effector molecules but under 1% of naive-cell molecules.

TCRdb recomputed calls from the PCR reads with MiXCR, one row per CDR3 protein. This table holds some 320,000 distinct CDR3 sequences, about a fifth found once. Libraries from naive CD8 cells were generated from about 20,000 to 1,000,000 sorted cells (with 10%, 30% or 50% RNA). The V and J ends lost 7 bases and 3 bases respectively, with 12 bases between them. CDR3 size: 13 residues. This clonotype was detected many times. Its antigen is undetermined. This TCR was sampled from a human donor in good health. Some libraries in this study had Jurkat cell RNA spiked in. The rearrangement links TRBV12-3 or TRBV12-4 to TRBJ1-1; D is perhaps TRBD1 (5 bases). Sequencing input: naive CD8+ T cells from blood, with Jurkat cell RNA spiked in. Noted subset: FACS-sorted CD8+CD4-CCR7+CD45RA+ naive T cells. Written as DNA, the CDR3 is TGTGCCAGCATTCCCGGGGGTCACACTGAAGCTTTCTTT. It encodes CASIPGGHTEAFF.